These 9 T cell receptor beta chains came from one sample sequenced in a study of Ad26.COV2.S vaccination and SARS-CoV-2 variants. The treatment here: about 20 received Ad26.COV2.S at low or high dose, single or two shots; 5 received placebo; per-sample allocation not given. Collection of the samples took place on day 63 after the first injection of vaccine or placebo. The data were produced by immunoSEQ multiplex PCR, yet TCRdb's version contains in-frame clones alone and is incomplete. This table has around 450,000 clones, around 89% appearing once. The sequenced sample was peripheral blood, obtained in a trial of Ad26.COV2.S vaccine versus placebo. Receptors originate from a person between 18 and 65 years old who received the Ad26.COV2.S COVID-19 vaccine or a placebo.

This rearrangement joins TRBV30 to TRBJ2-3; D is ambiguous. With 5 bases removed from V and 1 base from J, the gap between germline ends came to 10 bases. The CDR3 spans 13 residues. Germline V gene sequence: CDR1 GTSNPN, CDR2 SVGIG (reference sequence). The CDR3 region has the DNA TGTGCCTGGGACGCAATCGGCACAGATACGCAGTATTTT. Residues: CAWDAIGTDTQYF.

The chain combines TRBV4-1 with TRBJ2-6; D is undetermined. Germline V gene lookup returns CDR1 MGHRA and CDR2 YSYEKL. The CDR3 has 17 amino acids. Trimming took 2 bases from V and 2 from J, leaving 13 bases between them. DNA of the CDR3: TGCGCCAGCAGCCAATCCTTCGGACCGACTGGGGCCAACGTCCTGACTTTC. This encodes CASSQSFGPTGANVLTF.

This clone was seen only once. This chain links TRBV5-1 with TRBJ2-2; D is tentatively TRBD1 or TRBD2 (5 bases each). Between the trimmed V and J ends, which lost 4 bases and 2 bases, there was a span of 12 bases. The CDR3 extends over 15 amino acids. The germline V gene encodes CDR1 SGHRS and CDR2 YFSETQ. CDR3 amino acids: CASSAGTGNTGELFF. The CDR3 region has the DNA TGCGCCAGCAGCGCCGGGACGGGAAACACCGGGGAGCTGTTTTTT.

The rearrangement joins TRBV5-1 to TRBJ1-1, with D maybe TRBD1 (5 bases). Germline V gives CDR1 SGHRS, CDR2 YFSETQ. With 0 bases removed from V and 6 bases from J, the gap between germline ends came to 12 bases. CDR3 length equals 14 residues. In DNA form, the CDR3 reads TGCGCCAGCAGCTTGGGGGACGTGTTGGCTGAAGCTTTCTTT. Its translation is CASSLGDVLAEAFF.

In its sample, this clone was seen once. The chain employs TRBV6-6 and TRBJ1-4, with D tentatively TRBD1 (5 bases). Germline V gene data show CDR1 as MNHNY and CDR2 as SVGAGI (reference sequence). V lost 5 bases and J 3 bases, leaving 19 bases between the germline ends. There are 17 residues in the CDR3. The CDR3 DNA follows: TGTGCCAGCAGTCCCAAGGGAACAGGAGGTCCTAATGAAAAACTGTTTTTT. Translating it yields CASSPKGTGGPNEKLFF.

Comment on this clone: This same CDR3 is encoded by further DNA sequences in the sample. V gene TRBV14 combines with J gene TRBJ1-2, with a weak D call TRBD1 (5 bases). Germline CDR1 and CDR2: SGHDN and FVKESK. There are 13 residues in the CDR3. The ends were cut back, 0 bases at V and 4 bases at J, with 6 bases in the middle. DNA for the CDR3: TGTGCCAGCAGCCAAGACAGGGCCTATGGCTACACCTTC. Encoded protein: CASSQDRAYGYTF.

The chain recombines TRBV24-1 with TRBJ2-1; D gene uncertain. The length of the CDR3 is 12 residues. The V end lost 1 base, the J end lost 6 bases, and 3 bases lay between the germline ends. Looked up from germline, CDR1 is KGHDR and CDR2 is SFDVKD. The CDR3 DNA sequence: TGTGCCACCAGTGATTTTGGCAATGAGCAGTTCTTC. The encoded protein is CATSDFGNEQFF.

The chain joins TRBV9 to TRBJ2-1, with a tentative D call TRBD2 (5 bases). Per germline, CDR1 SGDLS and CDR2 YYNGEE. The CDR3 length is 15 residues. The V end lost 0 bases, the J end lost 6 bases, and 13 bases lay between the germline ends. CDR3 loop: CASSVGLVGGNEQFF. The CDR3 nucleotides are TGTGCCAGCAGCGTAGGCCTAGTCGGAGGCAATGAGCAGTTCTTC.

This chain connects TRBV6-2 or TRBV6-3 to TRBJ2-3; TRBD1 might be the D (5 bases). Germline V gene data show CDR1 as MNHEY and CDR2 as SVGEGT. This CDR3 has 15 amino acids. With 5 bases removed from V and 3 bases from J, the gap between germline ends came to 15 bases. The chain's CDR3 is CASSPGMVGTDTQYF. In nucleotides, the CDR3 is TGTGCCAGCAGTCCAGGGATGGTCGGGACAGATACGCAGTATTTT.